This T cell receptor (beta chain) emerged from a study of CD8+CD57+ T cells in acquired aplastic anemia. The CDR3 spans 15 residues. Genomic DNA provided the template from which TCR beta VDJ and CDR3 profiles were obtained. TCRdb passed the reads through MiXCR, listing each CDR3 protein once. The sample has under 200,000 distinct CDR3 sequences; 47% are singletons. There are a few counts of this clonotype. The germline gene is not matched at one end of the junction; a read error may be the cause. Patients who underwent sequencing had shown CD8+CD57+ cell expansion by flow cytometry. This TCR came from a human donor with aplastic anemia. This chain links TRBV12-3 or TRBV12-4 with TRBJ2-1, with TRBD2 matching 10 bases. The specimen was sorted CD4+, CD8+, or CD8+CD57+ T cells (not recorded which) from PBMCs. Here the CDR3 DNA reads TGTGCCAGCAGTTTAATGGCTAGCGGGAGAAATGGGCAGTTCTTC. Amino acid sequence: CASSLMASGRNGQFF.